These T cell receptor beta chains were read from a single sample in a study of T cell responses to AZD1222 COVID-19 vaccine. Clones were read by immunoSEQ multiplex PCR, and TCRdb kept only the in-frame ones, dropping some. The sample includes over 110,000 clones, roughly 90% seen only once; the top ten take 1.5% to 2%. Source: peripheral blood, taken 28 days after the second AZD1222 dose. These receptors were taken from an adult who received the AZD1222 COVID-19 vaccine. Each CDR3 is given with its conserved first and last residue. The D gene is left open where the match is weak. Size values are once, few and many counts, or a class for expanded clones, and some rows have none.

>TRBV4-2|TRBJ2-4|-|15|-
TGTGCCAGCAGCCCCCGGGGAGCGGTGAAAAACATTCAGTACTTC
CASSPRGAVKNIQYF
>TRBV6-2/TRBV6-3|TRBJ2-5|-|13|-
TGTGCCAGCAGTTACGATTTTCTGGCAGACCAGTACTTC
CASSYDFLADQYF
>TRBV11-2|TRBJ2-2|-|16|-
TGTGCCAGCAGCTTATGGGGCAGGGCAAGGGACGGGGAGCTGTTTTTT
CASSLWGRARDGELFF
>TRBV6-2/TRBV6-3|TRBJ1-2|-|16|-
TGTGCCAGCAGTGCGTGGACGGAGCTGGGGGGCCGTGGCTACACCTTC
CASSAWTELGGRGYTF
>TRBV28|TRBJ1-2|-|13|-
TGTGCCAGCAGTTTACTAGGTCCCTATGGCTACACCTTC
CASSLLGPYGYTF
>TRBV14|TRBJ1-6|-|15|TRBD1
TGTGCCAGCAGCCACAAAGGACAGGGGAATTCACCCCTCCACTTT
CASSHKGQGNSPLHF
>TRBV19|TRBJ1-4|-|16|-
TGTGCCAGTACCTCCCCTAAATATGGAGGGGGTGAAAAACTGTTTTTT
CASTSPKYGGGEKLFF
>TRBV2|TRBJ1-1|-|13|TRBD1
TGTGCCAGCAGGGGGACAGCGAACACTGAAGCTTTCTTT
CASRGTANTEAFF
>TRBV4-2|TRBJ2-2|-|15|-
TGTGCCAGCAGCCCCCCCGGTCACCGGACCGGGGAGCTGTTTTTT
CASSPPGHRTGELFF
>TRBV28|TRBJ2-3|-|16|-
TGTGCCAGCAGTTTGAGCGGGTCCTCTTACACAGATACGCAGTATTTT
CASSLSGSSYTDTQYF
>TRBV7-9|TRBJ2-1|-|15|-
TGTGCCAGCAGCTTAGGGATTAGGGGTAGCAATGAGCAGTTCTTC
CASSLGIRGSNEQFF
>TRBV27|TRBJ2-3|-|14|-
TGTGCCGCCACACCGGACCCTAGCACAGATACGCAGTATTTT
CAATPDPSTDTQYF
>TRBV7-3|TRBJ2-6|-|15|-
TGTGCCAGCAGCTACCGGGGAACTGGGGCCAACGTCCTGACTTTC
CASSYRGTGANVLTF
>TRBV28|TRBJ2-7|-|13|-
TGTGCCAGCAGTTTAGGGGAGTCAGACGAGCAGTACTTC
CASSLGESDEQYF
>TRBV4-3|TRBJ2-2|-|17|TRBD2
TGCGCCAGCAGCCAAGAATCATGGACTAGCGGCAGTGGGGAGCTGTTTTTT
CASSQESWTSGSGELFF
>TRBV7-8|TRBJ1-4|-|15|-
TGTGCCAGCAGCTTGCCTCAGGGGATTAATGAAAAACTGTTTTTT
CASSLPQGINEKLFF
>TRBV5-1|TRBJ2-5|-|14|TRBD1
TGCGCCAGCAGCTCGGGACAGGGAAGAGAGACCCAGTACTTC
CASSSGQGRETQYF
>TRBV6-2/TRBV6-3|TRBJ1-1|-|14|-
TGTGCCAGCAGTTACGCAGTGGGGGGCACTGAAGCTTTCTTT
CASSYAVGGTEAFF
>TRBV5-1|TRBJ2-1|-|15|TRBD2
TGCGCCAGCAGCATAGCGGGAGGGTCCTACAATGAGCAGTTCTTC
CASSIAGGSYNEQFF
>TRBV7-9|TRBJ2-6|-|15|-
TGTGCCAGCAGCTTAGATGACCCCGGAGCCAACGTCCTGACTTTC
CASSLDDPGANVLTF
>TRBV3-1/TRBV3-2|TRBJ2-1|-|14|TRBD1
TGTGCCAGCAGCCGGGACAGGGGGCTCAATGAGCAGTTCTTC
CASSRDRGLNEQFF
>TRBV28|TRBJ1-1|-|14|-
TGTGCCAGCAGCTGGCACGGGGGTAGGACTGAAGCTTTCTTT
CASSWHGGRTEAFF
>TRBV7-6|TRBJ1-6|-|16|-
TGTGCCAGCAGCCCTCTCGAAGACGGGTCGAGCTCACCCCTCCACTTT
CASSPLEDGSSSPLHF
>TRBV6-1|TRBJ1-6|-|17|TRBD1
TGTGCCAGCAGTGAAAGGGTGGACAGGGTCTATAATTCACCCCTCCACTTT
CASSERVDRVYNSPLHF
>TRBV28|TRBJ1-2|-|15|TRBD1
TGTGCCAGCAGTTTAATGGCAGGGGGCCACTATGGCTACACCTTC
CASSLMAGGHYGYTF
>TRBV27|TRBJ2-1|few|14|TRBD2
TGTGCCAGCAGTTTAGCGGGGGGGCGGCGTGAGCAGTTCTTC
CASSLAGGRREQFF
>TRBV5-4|TRBJ2-1|-|17|TRBD2
TGTGCCAGCAGCAGAACCTCCGGGACTAGCGGATACAATGAGCAGTTCTTC
CASSRTSGTSGYNEQFF
>TRBV19|TRBJ2-2|once|15|TRBD2
TGTGCCAGTAGCCAACTAGCGGGACCGACCGGGGAGCTGTTTTTT
CASSQLAGPTGELFF
>TRBV6-2/TRBV6-3|TRBJ1-3|-|15|-
TGTGCCAGCAGTCCACCGGTCCGCTCTGGAAACACCATATATTTT
CASSPPVRSGNTIYF
>TRBV5-1|TRBJ2-1|once|17|-
TGCGCCAGCAGCTCGTACCAAAGGCTAACGAGGGACAATGAGCAGTTCTTC
CASSSYQRLTRDNEQFF
>TRBV13|TRBJ1-6|-|14|-
TGTGCCAGCAGCTTAGGCGCGGATAATTCACCCCTCCACTTT
CASSLGADNSPLHF
>TRBV20-1|TRBJ1-2|-|13|-
TGCAGTGCTAGTAATTTCCGCGGAGATGGCTACACCTTC
CSASNFRGDGYTF
>TRBV29-1|TRBJ2-2|-|15|-
TGCAGCGTTGCCCGGGGTCAGGGGAACACCGGGGAGCTGTTTTTT
CSVARGQGNTGELFF
>TRBV19|TRBJ2-1|-|17|-
TGTGCCAGTAAGTTCGGCCCATTGGGACACCGGTCGGATGAGCAGTTCTTC
CASKFGPLGHRSDEQFF
>TRBV6-5|TRBJ1-2|-|16|-
TGTGCCAGCAGTTACTCGACCCTCGGACCGAACTATGGCTACACCTTC
CASSYSTLGPNYGYTF
>TRBV6-5|TRBJ1-1|-|11|-
TGTGCCAGCATGGTACGTACTGAAGCTTTCTTT
CASMVRTEAFF
>TRBV5-6|TRBJ2-5|-|15|-
TGTGCCAGCAGCTTAACAGGGTATCGGCAAGAGACCCAGTACTTC
CASSLTGYRQETQYF
>TRBV6-2/TRBV6-3|TRBJ2-7|few|16|TRBD2
TGTGCCAGCAGTTCCCTCCTAGCGGGAGGCTCCTACGAGCAGTACTTC
CASSSLLAGGSYEQYF
>TRBV4-3|TRBJ2-3|-|17|-
TGCGCCAGCAGCCAAGATTGGGGGGCGGAACTCACAGATACGCAGTATTTT
CASSQDWGAELTDTQYF
>TRBV24-1|TRBJ2-1|-|15|TRBD2
TGTGCCACCAGTGATCGCCCGACTAGCGGGGGAGGGCAGTTCTTC
CATSDRPTSGGGQFF